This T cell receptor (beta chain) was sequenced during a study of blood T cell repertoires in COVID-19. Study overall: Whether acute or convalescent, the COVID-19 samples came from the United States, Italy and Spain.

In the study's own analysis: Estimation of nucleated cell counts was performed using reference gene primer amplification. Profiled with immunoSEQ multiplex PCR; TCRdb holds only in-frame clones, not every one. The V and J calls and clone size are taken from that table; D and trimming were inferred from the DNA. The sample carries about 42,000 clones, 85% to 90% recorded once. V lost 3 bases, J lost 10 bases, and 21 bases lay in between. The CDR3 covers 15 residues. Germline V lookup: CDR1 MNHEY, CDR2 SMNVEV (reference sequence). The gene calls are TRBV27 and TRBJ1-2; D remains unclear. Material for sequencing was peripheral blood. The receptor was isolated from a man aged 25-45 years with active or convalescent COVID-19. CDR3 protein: CASSFYSASGLAYTF. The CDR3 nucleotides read TGTGCCAGCAGTTTCTATAGTGCGTCGGGATTGGCCTACACCTTC.